Listed below are T cell receptor beta chains from one sample, sequenced in a study of cytomegalovirus exposure and HLA in healthy donors. The data were produced by immunoSEQ multiplex PCR, yet TCRdb's version contains in-frame clones alone and is incomplete. The repertoire includes fewer than 55,000 clones, 55% to 75% of them detected once, and more than 10% sits in the top ten. The sequencing input was PBMCs. The receptors shown here come from a man aged 55 to 70 in good health and CMV-seropositive. Both conserved end residues are part of each CDR3. D genes are given only for firm matches. Size is omitted from some rows. Given values are once, few, many or a class for expanded clones.

DNA: TGCAGCGTCAGGACAGGGAACACTGAAGCTTTCTTT
CDR3: CSVRTGNTEAFF
V: TRBV29-1
J: TRBJ1-1
size: -
D: TRBD1

DNA: TGTGCCAGCAGTCCCGACAGGGGAGGCAATGAGCAGTTCTTC
CDR3: CASSPDRGGNEQFF
V: TRBV5-4
J: TRBJ2-1
size: -
D: TRBD1

DNA: TGTGCCCCCGCGCCTACGGGAAGACGAGGCTCCACACTCTACGAGCAGTACTTC
CDR3: CAPAPTGRRGSTLYEQYF
V: TRBV19
J: TRBJ2-7
size: -
D: -

DNA: TGTGCCAGCAGCCCACCTTGGAGCTCCCAAGAGACCCAGTACTTC
CDR3: CASSPPWSSQETQYF
V: TRBV5-4
J: TRBJ2-5
size: few
D: -

DNA: TGTGCCAGCAGCGCCCCCGAAACGGACAACAATGAGCAGTTCTTC
CDR3: CASSAPETDNNEQFF
V: TRBV7-3
J: TRBJ2-1
size: -
D: -

DNA: TGCGCCAGCAGCCCGGGACTAGCGGACAATGAGCAGTTCTTC
CDR3: CASSPGLADNEQFF
V: TRBV5-1
J: TRBJ2-1
size: -
D: TRBD2

DNA: TGCGCCAGCAGCCAACCGAGGACTAGCGGGAATCGGGAGACCCAGTACTTC
CDR3: CASSQPRTSGNRETQYF
V: TRBV4-1
J: TRBJ2-5
size: -
D: TRBD2

DNA: TGTGCCACCAGCAGAGACAGGGGAGCGAACACTGAAGCTTTCTTT
CDR3: CATSRDRGANTEAFF
V: TRBV15
J: TRBJ1-1
size: few
D: -

DNA: TGTGCCAGCAGCTTAGGTCCTAGCGGGAGCGGTGATGAGCAGTTCTTC
CDR3: CASSLGPSGSGDEQFF
V: TRBV7-2
J: TRBJ2-1
size: few
D: TRBD2

DNA: TGTGCCAGCAGCCTGGACAGAAATCAGCCCCAGCATTTT
CDR3: CASSLDRNQPQHF
V: TRBV5-4
J: TRBJ1-5
size: -
D: -

DNA: TGTGCCAGCAGCTTGAGCAACCGGGAGACCCAGTACTTC
CDR3: CASSLSNRETQYF
V: TRBV11-2
J: TRBJ2-5
size: -
D: -

DNA: TGCGCCAGCAGCCCAGGGGTAGGGGGTACGCAGTATTTT
CDR3: CASSPGVGGTQYF
V: TRBV10-1
J: TRBJ2-3
size: once
D: -

DNA: TGTGCCAGCAGCCAAGCGGCTAGCGGGGGTGGCTACGAGCAGTACTTC
CDR3: CASSQAASGGGYEQYF
V: TRBV4-2
J: TRBJ2-7
size: -
D: TRBD2

DNA: TGTGCCAGCAGCTTAAATGCGGTGGGGGGACGTTATAGCAATCAGCCCCAGCATTTT
CDR3: CASSLNAVGGRYSNQPQHF
V: TRBV7-7
J: TRBJ1-5
size: -
D: -

DNA: TGTGCCAGCAGTATGCGGATGGAGAGGACAGTCGGCTACACCTTC
CDR3: CASSMRMERTVGYTF
V: TRBV27
J: TRBJ1-2
size: -
D: -

DNA: TGTGCCAGCAGCCGGGACTACTCCTACGAGCAGTACTTC
CDR3: CASSRDYSYEQYF
V: TRBV7-9
J: TRBJ2-7
size: few
D: TRBD2

DNA: TGTGCCTGGAGTGTTCTTTTTCTAGCAGAAAAAGAGACCCAGTACTTC
CDR3: CAWSVLFLAEKETQYF
V: TRBV30
J: TRBJ2-5
size: few
D: -

DNA: TGTGCCAGTAAAGGTCTAGCGGAATACAATGAGCAGTTCTTC
CDR3: CASKGLAEYNEQFF
V: TRBV19
J: TRBJ2-1
size: -
D: TRBD2

DNA: TGTGCCAGCAGCCCCGGGACAGCCGGCACTGAAGCTTTCTTT
CDR3: CASSPGTAGTEAFF
V: TRBV7-2
J: TRBJ1-1
size: -
D: TRBD1

DNA: TGTGCCACCAGCAGAGGGGAGGGATTCACCGGGGAGCTGTTTTTT
CDR3: CATSRGEGFTGELFF
V: TRBV15
J: TRBJ2-2
size: once
D: TRBD2

DNA: TGTGCCAGCGGGGAACTAGCGGGGCAAGAGACCCAGTACTTC
CDR3: CASGELAGQETQYF
V: TRBV6-1
J: TRBJ2-5
size: -
D: TRBD2

DNA: TGTGCCAGCAGTTACCGATTAGCGGGAGGGCCGCACGAGCAGTACTTC
CDR3: CASSYRLAGGPHEQYF
V: TRBV6-5
J: TRBJ2-7
size: -
D: TRBD2

DNA: TGCAGCGTGGGTGGGGGACAACACGCAGATACGCAGTATTTT
CDR3: CSVGGGQHADTQYF
V: TRBV29-1
J: TRBJ2-3
size: -
D: -

DNA: TGTGCTAGTGGTTTGGGGGGGACACCTACATACGAGCAGTACTTC
CDR3: CASGLGGTPTYEQYF
V: TRBV12-5
J: TRBJ2-7
size: -
D: -

DNA: TGCGCCAGCAGTGAGTTGCGGAGCTCGAACACCGGGGAGCTGTTTTTT
CDR3: CASSELRSSNTGELFF
V: TRBV10-1
J: TRBJ2-2
size: few
D: -

DNA: TGCGCCAGCAGCCAAGGGGCTAGCGGTGAGCAGTTCTTC
CDR3: CASSQGASGEQFF
V: TRBV4-3
J: TRBJ2-1
size: medium-sized
D: TRBD2

DNA: TGTGCCTGGGGACGGGACAGGGACTATGGCTACACCTTC
CDR3: CAWGRDRDYGYTF
V: TRBV30
J: TRBJ1-2
size: -
D: TRBD1

DNA: TGTGCCAGCAGCGGTTCGAGGGAGGAGACCCAGTACTTC
CDR3: CASSGSREETQYF
V: TRBV2
J: TRBJ2-5
size: -
D: -

DNA: TGTGCCAGCTCACCCGCCGGGACTAGCCCCTCCTACGAGCAGTACTTC
CDR3: CASSPAGTSPSYEQYF
V: TRBV18
J: TRBJ2-7
size: once
D: TRBD2

DNA: TGTGCCAGCAGCCCACGACAGGGAATGAACACTGAAGCTTTCTTT
CDR3: CASSPRQGMNTEAFF
V: TRBV7-6
J: TRBJ1-1
size: -
D: TRBD1

DNA: TGTGCCAGCAGCGTAGAAACTAGCGAGGCAGAGACCCAGTACTTC
CDR3: CASSVETSEAETQYF
V: TRBV9
J: TRBJ2-5
size: -
D: TRBD2

DNA: TGCAGCGTTGAGGAGCACAATGAGCAGTTCTTC
CDR3: CSVEEHNEQFF
V: TRBV29-1
J: TRBJ2-1
size: -
D: -

DNA: TGTGCCAGCAGTGCAACAGGGGTCGGGGAAAAACTGTTTTTT
CDR3: CASSATGVGEKLFF
V: TRBV6-1
J: TRBJ1-4
size: few
D: TRBD1

DNA: TGTGCCAGCAGCTCCTATAGCGGGAGGGCCTTGGAGACCCAGTACTTC
CDR3: CASSSYSGRALETQYF
V: TRBV28
J: TRBJ2-5
size: -
D: TRBD2

DNA: TGCGCCAGCGCCGGGGGGCCCCTTCGCTCTGGGGCCAACGTCCTGACTTTC
CDR3: CASAGGPLRSGANVLTF
V: TRBV23-1
J: TRBJ2-6
size: once
D: -